The 20 T cell receptor beta chains in this list originate from one sample, sequenced in a study of cytomegalovirus exposure and HLA in healthy donors. The study ran its PCR with 60 Vbeta and 13 Jbeta primers. Sequencing was performed with immunoSEQ multiplex PCR; in TCRdb, only in-frame clones are kept and a portion is missing. Counted here are 150,000 to 200,000 clones, around 68% occurring once; the ten biggest clones make up about 1.6%. The sample comprised PBMCs. These receptors were collected from a girl aged 10-17 years in good health and CMV-seronegative.

This clone has a single count. The chain uses TRBV5-6 and TRBJ2-7; 7 bases map to TRBD1. This CDR3 has 13 amino acids. Germline loops: CDR1 SGHDT, CDR2 YYEEEE. With V trimmed by 3 bases and J by 2 bases, 2 bases remained unmatched. This CDR3 is CASSSQGAYEQYF. The CDR3 bases are TGTGCCAGCAGCTCTCAGGGGGCCTACGAGCAGTACTTC.

The chain recombines TRBV19 with TRBJ1-5, with 8 bases matching TRBD1. V shed 7 bases, J shed 3 bases, and the junction held 8 bases outside the gene matches. CDR1 and CDR2 (germline): LNHDA, SQIVND (reference sequence). The CDR3 length is 15 residues. CDR3 loop: CASTAGQGFNQPQHF. Written as DNA, the CDR3 is TGTGCCAGTACCGCTGGACAGGGTTTCAATCAGCCCCAGCATTTT. The complete variable domain, with remaining parts taken from reference TRBV19 and TRBJ1-5, reads DGGITQSPKYLFRKEGQNVTLSCEQNLNHDAMYWYRQDPGQGLRLIYYSQIVNDFQKGDIAEGYSVSREKKESFPLTVTSAQKNPTAFYLCASTAGQGFNQPQHFGDGTRLSIL.

This clone was counted a single time. The chain employs TRBV30 and TRBJ1-5; no firm D call. From germline, CDR1 is GTSNPN and CDR2 SVGIG (reference sequence). Deletions cut 1 base from V and 0 bases from J, with 4 bases between. The CDR3 sequence is 13 residues long. CDR3 loop: CAWSAVSNQPQHF. The CDR3 DNA reads as TGTGCCTGGAGTGCCGTTAGCAATCAGCCCCAGCATTTT. Complete variable domain (other parts from reference TRBV30 and TRBJ1-5): SQTIHQWPATLVQPVGSPLSLECTVEGTSNPNLYWYRQAAGRGLQLLFYSVGIGQISSEVPQNLSASRPQDRQFILSSKKLLLSDSGFYLCAWSAVSNQPQHFGDGTRLSIL.

The chain couples TRBV30 to TRBJ1-6; D perhaps matches TRBD1 (5 bases). Per germline, CDR1 GTSNPN and CDR2 SVGIG (reference sequence). The CDR3 contains 14 residues. The V and J ends lost 0 bases and 7 bases respectively, with 10 bases between them. In DNA form, the CDR3 reads TGTGCCTGGAGTGTAGGGGTCGGCAATTCACCCCTCCACTTT. It specifies CAWSVGVGNSPLHF.

V and J are TRBV7-3 and TRBJ1-2; TRBD1 aligns across 8 bases. The CDR3 covers 14 residues. The V segment lost 4 bases and the J segment 3 bases; nucleotides outside the gene matches: 4. Germline CDR1 and CDR2: SGHTA and FQGTGA. CDR3 in amino acids: CASSSGQVDYGYTF. The CDR3 DNA reads as TGTGCCAGCAGCTCGGGACAGGTCGACTATGGCTACACCTTC.

The chain combines TRBV5-1 with TRBJ2-7; tentative D call: TRBD1 (5 bases). CDR1 is SGHRS, CDR2 YFSETQ, per germline. This CDR3 region has 17 residues. The ends were cut back, 0 bases at V and 3 bases at J, with 19 bases in the middle. CDR3 nucleotides: TGCGCCAGCAGCTTGGAAACAGGTGGAGTTCTTGGCTACGAGCAGTACTTC. It yields the protein CASSLETGGVLGYEQYF.

The chain combines TRBV5-1 with TRBJ2-5; D not certain. Trimming left V 0 bases short and J 1 base short, with 7 bases between. From germline, CDR1 is SGHRS and CDR2 YFSETQ. CDR3 length equals 14 residues. The CDR3 sequence: CASSLDYSQETQYF. The CDR3 DNA reads TGCGCCAGCAGCTTGGATTACAGCCAAGAGACCCAGTACTTC.

V is TRBV7-9 and J is TRBJ1-3, with D unresolved. Germline V lookup: CDR1 SEHNR, CDR2 FQNEAQ (reference sequence). V gave up 1 base and J gave up 2 bases, with 6 bases separating them. There are 14 residues in the CDR3. The CDR3 coding sequence is TGTGCCAGCAGCTTAGGGGAGGCTGGAAACACCATATATTTT. It is translated as CASSLGEAGNTIYF.

The sample holds a few counts of this clone. V gene TRBV9 combines with J gene TRBJ1-4, with 12 nucleotides matching TRBD1. The CDR3 totals 16 residues. The ends lost 4 bases at V and 13 bases at J; junction bases unmatched: 14. Germline V gene sequence: CDR1 SGDLS, CDR2 YYNGEE. For the CDR3, the DNA is TGTGCCAGCAGCCCTTCACCCGGGACAGGGGGCGAAGGACTGTTTTTT. Translating gives CASSPSPGTGGEGLFF.

The chain links TRBV19 to TRBJ1-6; no reliable D call. Trimming took 0 bases from V and 9 from J, leaving 15 bases between them. CDR3 length equals 16 residues. Germline V CDR1 and CDR2: LNHDA, SQIVND (reference sequence). This CDR3 reads CASSIDLGDYGSPLHF. The CDR3 DNA reads as TGTGCCAGTAGTATAGATCTAGGAGACTACGGTTCACCCCTCCACTTT.

The chain combines TRBV15 with TRBJ1-6; 9 bases are a match to TRBD1. CDR1 is LNHNV, CDR2 YYDKDF, per germline (reference sequence). V dropped 1 base and J dropped 10; count of bases not matched to a gene: 8. This CDR3 has 16 residues. Here the CDR3 reads CATSRVGQGIGSPLHF. CDR3 nucleotides: TGTGCCACCAGCAGAGTAGGACAGGGGATCGGGTCACCCCTCCACTTT.

The chain uses TRBV6-6 and TRBJ2-5; the D gene is possibly TRBD1 (6 bases). The CDR3 is made up of 14 amino acids. The germline gives CDR1 MNHNY, CDR2 SVGAGI (reference sequence). Trimming took off 5 bases at V and 0 bases at J, with 10 bases between the two ends. CDR3 in amino acids: CASSKGTNQETQYF. The CDR3 bases are TGTGCCAGCAGTAAAGGGACAAACCAAGAGACCCAGTACTTC.

V gene TRBV5-1 combines with J gene TRBJ2-2, with 9 bases identical to TRBD1. CDR1 is SGHRS, CDR2 YFSETQ, per germline. V lost 2 bases to trimming and J lost 5 bases; unmatched junction nucleotides: 13. The CDR3 runs 18 residues. CDR3 nucleotide sequence: TGCGCCAGCAGCTTACAGTCGAACAGGGGGCTAGGTACCGGGGAGCTGTTTTTT. Protein product: CASSLQSNRGLGTGELFF.

The chain has TRBV7-2 and TRBJ1-1; 7 nucleotides agree with TRBD1. The CDR3 contains 14 residues. J was trimmed by 10 bases and V by 5 bases; bases with no gene match: 13. The germline gives CDR1 SGHTA, CDR2 FQGNSA. The CDR3 nucleotides read TGTGCCAGCAGCGTTTTATCTCGGGCAGGGGGAGCTTTCTTT. The encoded protein is CASSVLSRAGGAFF.

The chain couples TRBV7-2 to TRBJ2-7; tentatively, D is TRBD1 (6 bases). V was shortened by 4 bases and J by 4 bases, with 20 bases between the two germline ends. The CDR3 has 16 residues. Per the germline V gene, CDR1 is SGHTA and CDR2 is FQGNSA. DNA for the CDR3: TGTGCCAGCAGCTCCCACCGGGACACCAACCTTTACGAGCAGTACTTC. Translating it yields CASSSHRDTNLYEQYF.

The chain has TRBV30 and TRBJ2-4; TRBD2 matches 8 bases. V shed 5 bases, J shed 2 bases, and the junction held 11 bases outside the gene matches. The CDR3 consists of 16 residues. From germline, CDR1 is GTSNPN and CDR2 SVGIG (reference sequence). CDR3 protein: CAWGTASGGPKNIQYF. The CDR3 DNA reads as TGTGCCTGGGGCACGGCGAGCGGGGGACCCAAAAACATTCAGTACTTC.

This chain connects TRBV6-1 to TRBJ2-3, with 7 bases matching TRBD2. The germline gives CDR1 MNHNS, CDR2 SASEGT. V was pared by 1 base and J by 10 bases, with 11 bases of the junction left unmatched. The CDR3 loop spans 15 amino acids. The CDR3 DNA reads TGTGCCAGCAGTGAAGAGAGCGGGGTTTGGGGGGCGCAGTATTTT. Protein product: CASSEESGVWGAQYF.

This chain uses TRBV25-1 with TRBJ1-6; D not resolved. Germline lookup yields CDR1 MGHDK and CDR2 SYGVNS. V lost 2 bases and J 9 bases, leaving 5 bases between the germline ends. The CDR3 runs to 12 residues. The CDR3, as DNA: TGTGCCAGCAGTGAAGCCAGTTCACCCCTCCACTTT. Amino acids: CASSEASSPLHF.

The rearrangement joins TRBV18 to TRBJ1-2; 7 bases are a match to TRBD1. The germline CDR1 and CDR2 sequences are KGHSH and LQKENI. This CDR3 is built from 11 residues. The junction had 2 bases not matched to a gene; V was cut back by 5 bases and J by 8 bases. The CDR3 reads CASSDREGYTF. As DNA, the CDR3 is TGTGCCAGCTCAGACAGGGAAGGCTACACCTTC.

The gene calls are TRBV19 and TRBJ1-1; possibly TRBD1 for D (6 bases). CDR1 and CDR2 (germline): LNHDA, SQIVND (reference sequence). V lost 3 bases and J 2 bases, leaving 16 bases between the germline ends. The length of the CDR3 is 16 residues. The CDR3 spells CASSMGGHWLNTEAFF. The DNA for the CDR3 is TGTGCCAGTAGTATGGGGGGGCACTGGTTAAACACTGAAGCTTTCTTT.